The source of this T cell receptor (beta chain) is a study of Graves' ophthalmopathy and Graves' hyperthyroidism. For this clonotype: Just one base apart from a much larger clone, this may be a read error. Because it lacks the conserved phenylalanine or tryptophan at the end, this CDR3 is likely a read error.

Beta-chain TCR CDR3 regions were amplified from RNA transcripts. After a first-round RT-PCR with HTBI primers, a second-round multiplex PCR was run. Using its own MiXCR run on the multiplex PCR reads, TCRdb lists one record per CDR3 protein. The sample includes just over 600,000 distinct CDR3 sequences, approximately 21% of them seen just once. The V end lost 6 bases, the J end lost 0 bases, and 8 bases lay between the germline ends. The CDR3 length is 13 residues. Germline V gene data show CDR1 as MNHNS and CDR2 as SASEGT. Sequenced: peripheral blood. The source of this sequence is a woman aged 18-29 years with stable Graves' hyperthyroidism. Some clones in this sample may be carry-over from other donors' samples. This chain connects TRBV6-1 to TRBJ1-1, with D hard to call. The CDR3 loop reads CASRTSVNTEAFL. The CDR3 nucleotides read TGTGCCAGCAGAACAAGTGTGAACACTGAAGCTTTCTTG.